Below, 31 T cell receptor beta chains from the same sample are listed, as sequenced in a study of siplizumab effects on memory and regulatory T cells (dated by TCRdb to the late 2010s). Library preparation was by the immunoSEQ multiplex PCR assay. TCRdb took over this immuneACCESS table, retaining in-frame rearrangements with V and J assigned. Such tables are incomplete; in checked studies, under half of the missing clones stem from an unresolved V gene, and the remainder is unexplained. This sample gives under 100,000 clones in total; 90% to 95% of them show up just once. The ten most abundant clones make up 1% to 1.5% of the sample. The sample consisted of non-Treg CD4+ T cells sorted from blood. This specimen's cell subset or site label, per the study, means: FACS-sorted unstimulated CD4+ non-regulatory T cells. The receptors shown here come from a human donor in good health.

This sequence joins TRBV29-1 and TRBJ2-3; TRBD1 might be the D (7 bases). This CDR3 is built from 15 residues. V lost 6 bases and J 4 bases, leaving 20 bases between the germline ends. Germline values: CDR1 SQVTM, CDR2 ANQGSEA. The CDR3 sequence: CSVEEGALRSDTQYF. The DNA of the CDR3 is TGCAGCGTGGAGGAGGGGGCGCTGAGGTCAGATACGCAGTATTTT.

This chain connects TRBV7-9 to TRBJ1-1; D uncertain. Per germline, CDR1 SEHNR and CDR2 FQNEAQ (reference sequence). The CDR3 runs 15 residues. V lost 2 bases and J lost 5, with 15 bases in between. The CDR3 DNA reads as TGTGCCAGCAGCTTAAGTCCCATAACGAGGACTGAAGCTTTCTTT. Translated, it gives CASSLSPITRTEAFF. The complete variable domain, with remaining parts taken from reference TRBV7-9 and TRBJ1-1, reads DTGVSQNPRHKITKRGQNVTFRCDPISEHNRLYWYRQTLGQGPEFLTYFQNEAQLEKSRLLSDRFSAERPKGSFSTLEIQRTEQGDSAMYLCASSLSPITRTEAFFGQGTRLTVV.

There are a few counts of this clone. V gene TRBV28 combines with J gene TRBJ2-1, with 7 bases fitting TRBD2. The germline gives CDR1 MDHEN, CDR2 SYDVKM. The CDR3 has 17 residues. V gave up 7 bases and J gave up 9 bases; unmatched junction bases: 21. The CDR3 sequence is CASNPTLGSGRAGEQFF. The CDR3 DNA sequence: TGTGCCAGCAATCCCACTCTAGGTAGCGGGCGAGCGGGTGAGCAGTTCTTC.

CDR3 bases: TGTGCCAGCAGCCAAGATCCCCTAGCAGCCGGTTCCTACAATGAGCAGTTCTTC. Its protein product is CASSQDPLAAGSYNEQFF. The rearrangement links TRBV14 to TRBJ2-1; tentative D call: TRBD2 (5 bases). Trimming took off 0 bases at V and 1 base at J, with 16 bases between the two ends. Germline CDR1 reads SGHDN; CDR2 reads FVKESK. This CDR3 region has 18 residues.

Of note for this clone: This is likely a read error, given that the CDR3 carries no conserved phenylalanine or tryptophan at its end. The chain joins TRBV6-1 to TRBJ1-2, with a possible D match to TRBD1 (5 bases). The CDR3 consists of 13 residues. Trimming took 6 bases from V and 2 from J, leaving 10 bases between them. The V gene's germline CDR1 is MNHNS and CDR2 SASEGT. The CDR3, as DNA: TGTGCCAGCAGAAACGGGGCAAACTATGGCTACACCCTC. This translates into CASRNGANYGYTL.

This clone appeared a few times. The chain links TRBV29-1 to TRBJ1-2; D possibly corresponds to TRBD1 (6 bases). From germline, CDR1 is SQVTM and CDR2 ANQGSEA. The CDR3 consists of 14 residues. V was trimmed by 5 bases and J by 3 bases, leaving 16 bases between them. Written as DNA, the CDR3 is TGCAGCGTTAAGGGGGGGGCGGTGGACTATGGCTACACCTTC. This translates into CSVKGGAVDYGYTF.

This chain links TRBV7-3 with TRBJ2-1; 9 bases map to TRBD2. V lost 3 bases and J lost 8; bases outside the gene matches: 5. This CDR3 spans 14 amino acids. CDR1 and CDR2 (germline): SGHTA, FQGTGA. The CDR3 DNA follows: TGTGCCAGCAGCTTTTTTAGCGGGAGCGATGAGCAGTTCTTC. Its protein is CASSFFSGSDEQFF.

The J gene is TRBJ2-1, the V gene TRBV5-1; D might be TRBD1 (5 bases). This CDR3 comprises 13 residues. The germline V gene encodes CDR1 SGHRS and CDR2 YFSETQ. V lost 1 base and J 9 bases, leaving 11 bases between the germline ends. In DNA form, the CDR3 reads TGCGCCAGCAGCTTGTATGTGCAGGGTGAGCAGTTCTTC. Protein: CASSLYVQGEQFF.

The V and J genes are TRBV18 and TRBJ2-6; 7 nucleotides agree with TRBD1. In germline, CDR1 is KGHSH, CDR2 LQKENI. This CDR3 is built from 20 residues. J gave up 0 bases and V 2 bases, and 13 bases lay outside the gene matches. The CDR3 nucleotides are TGTGCCAGCTCACCATACACGAGACCGGGACAGCTCTCTGGGGCCAACGTCCTGACTTTC. It translates to CASSPYTRPGQLSGANVLTF.

V and J are TRBV28 and TRBJ1-2; 10 nucleotides match TRBD1. CDR3 size: 16 residues. Germline CDR1 MDHEN, CDR2 SYDVKM. With 5 bases clipped from V and 4 bases from J, the junction kept 10 bases outside the gene matches. CDR3 in amino acids: CASSGRDRGPLYGYTF. The CDR3 region has the DNA TGTGCCAGCAGTGGCCGGGACAGGGGCCCGCTCTATGGCTACACCTTC.

V gene TRBV7-8 combines with J gene TRBJ2-1; D is unclear. The CDR3 is made up of 12 amino acids. Germline values: CDR1 SGHVS, CDR2 FQNEAQ. V was pared by 5 bases and J by 7 bases, with 9 bases between. CDR3 sequence: CASSPPNNEQFF. CDR3 bases: TGTGCCAGCAGCCCCCCGAATAATGAGCAGTTCTTC.

V usage is TRBV19 and J usage is TRBJ2-5; D is perhaps TRBD2 (7 bases). Trimming took 4 bases from V and 2 from J, leaving 11 bases between them. Per germline, CDR1 LNHDA and CDR2 SQIVND (reference sequence). The length of the CDR3 is 14 residues. Here the CDR3 reads CASSSGGIQETQYF. CDR3 DNA sequence: TGTGCCAGTAGTAGCGGGGGCATACAAGAGACCCAGTACTTC.

J is TRBJ1-5 and V is TRBV18; 7 bases agree with TRBD1. CDR1 KGHSH and CDR2 LQKENI come from the germline V gene. Trimming at V came to 3 bases and at J to 4 bases, leaving 6 bases not matched to a gene. This CDR3 is 15 amino acids long. The CDR3 sequence: CASSPPGTENQPQHF. CDR3 coding DNA: TGTGCCAGCTCACCCCCCGGGACAGAGAATCAGCCCCAGCATTTT.

The chain is built from TRBV7-3 and TRBJ2-5; the match to TRBD2 covers 9 bases. Per germline, CDR1 SGHTA and CDR2 FQGTGA. V was pared by 2 bases and J by 5 bases, with 6 bases of the junction left unmatched. This CDR3 has 15 amino acids. The CDR3 region is CASSLAGGPGETQYF. Here the CDR3 DNA reads TGTGCCAGCAGCTTAGCGGGAGGGCCCGGGGAGACCCAGTACTTC.

J is TRBJ2-1 and V is TRBV7-9, with TRBD2 matching 10 bases. CDR3 size: 15 residues. Germline CDR1 SEHNR, CDR2 FQNEAQ (reference sequence). V was clipped by 4 bases and J by 5 bases; unmatched bases: 5. The CDR3 nucleotides are TGTGCCAGCAGCTCCCCTAGCGGGAGACACAATGAGCAGTTCTTC. This gives the protein CASSSPSGRHNEQFF.

This sequence joins TRBV2 and TRBJ2-2, with a tentative D call TRBD2 (6 bases). The V end lost 3 bases, the J end lost 10 bases, and 15 bases lay between the germline ends. CDR1 and CDR2 (germline): SNHLY, FYNNEI. This CDR3 has 14 residues. The CDR3 DNA is TGTGCCAGCAGTGAGGTGCGTGGAGGGGTGGAGCTGTTTTTT. Translated: CASSEVRGGVELFF.

This sequence joins TRBV5-1 and TRBJ1-1; 9 bases fit TRBD1. There are 16 residues in the CDR3. CDR1 is SGHRS, CDR2 YFSETQ, per germline. V gave up 4 bases and J gave up 0 bases; unmatched junction bases: 7. The CDR3 DNA reads as TGCGCCAGCAGCACCGGGACAGGGAATCTGAACACTGAAGCTTTCTTT. Translating it yields CASSTGTGNLNTEAFF. The full variable domain, completed using reference TRBV5-1 and TRBJ1-1, is KAGVTQTPRYLIKTRGQQVTLSCSPISGHRSVSWYQQTPGQGLQFLFEYFSETQRNKGNFPGRFSGRQFSNSRSEMNVSTLELGDSALYLCASSTGTGNLNTEAFFGQGTRLTVV.

The chain is built from TRBV28 and TRBJ1-4; 10 nucleotides align to TRBD1. Germline V gives CDR1 MDHEN, CDR2 SYDVKM. This CDR3 region has 14 residues. V shed 6 bases and J 10 bases; nucleotides not matched to a gene: 8. CDR3 DNA: TGTGCCAGCAGACCACCGGGACAGGGGCTAAAACTGTTTTTT. As protein: CASRPPGQGLKLFF.

V gene TRBV5-1 combines with J gene TRBJ2-2; D unresolved. The CDR3 runs 13 residues. Germline-derived CDR1 and CDR2 are SGHRS and YFSETQ. Trimming removed 7 bases at V and 5 bases at J, with 12 bases between. CDR3 residues: CASSTGQTGELFF. Written as DNA, the CDR3 is TGCGCCAGCTCTACTGGCCAGACCGGGGAGCTGTTTTTT.

This clone was observed a single time. The chain is built from TRBV7-3 and TRBJ2-3, with TRBD2 matching 10 bases. CDR3 length equals 15 residues. Germline CDR1 SGHTA, CDR2 FQGTGA. The V segment lost 5 bases and the J segment 2 bases; nucleotides outside the gene matches: 4. DNA of the CDR3: TGTGCCAGCAGCCTTAGCGGGAGGTACACAGATACGCAGTATTTT. It codes for CASSLSGRYTDTQYF.

The V call is TRBV6-1, the J call TRBJ1-3; no reliable D call. CDR3 length: 11 residues. CDR1 and CDR2 from the germline V gene are MNHNS and SASEGT. V lost 7 bases to trimming and J lost 4 bases, with 5 bases between them. CDR3 sequence: CASTLGNTIYF. CDR3 bases: TGTGCCAGCACACTAGGAAACACCATATATTTT.

The rearrangement uses TRBV2 and TRBJ2-3, with TRBD2 matching 7 bases. V was clipped by 3 bases and J by 6 bases; unmatched bases: 6. The CDR3 has 14 residues. In germline, CDR1 is SNHLY, CDR2 FYNNEI. CDR3: CASSESLAADTQYF. CDR3 bases: TGTGCCAGCAGTGAGAGTCTAGCGGCCGATACGCAGTATTTT.

In this sample, this clone turned up a few times. The genes are TRBV9 and TRBJ1-1; 9 nucleotides line up with TRBD1. The CDR3 sequence is 15 residues long. Germline lookup yields CDR1 SGDLS and CDR2 YYNGEE. Trimming at V came to 4 bases and at J to 1 base, leaving 5 bases not matched to a gene. Here the CDR3 DNA reads TGTGCCAGCAGCTTCGCGGGACAGGGGAACACTGAAGCTTTCTTT. Its protein is CASSFAGQGNTEAFF.

This chain links TRBV30 with TRBJ2-6; D gene unclear. V was clipped by 3 bases and J by 2 bases, with 8 bases between them. The V gene's germline CDR1 is GTSNPN and CDR2 SVGIG (reference sequence). The CDR3 covers 14 residues. The DNA for the CDR3 is TGTGCCTGGAGCAGAGGCGCTGGGGCCAACGTCCTGACTTTC. Translated: CAWSRGAGANVLTF.

V and J are TRBV28 and TRBJ1-5, with 9 bases lining up with TRBD1. J lost 0 bases, V lost 5 bases, and 14 bases had no gene match. Germline V lookup: CDR1 MDHEN, CDR2 SYDVKM. This CDR3 has 19 amino acids. The CDR3 DNA reads as TGTGCCAGCAGTCTGTCCGGGACAGGGCCCTCCTATAGCAATCAGCCCCAGCATTTT. This encodes CASSLSGTGPSYSNQPQHF.

A single count supports this clone. The chain links TRBV5-1 to TRBJ2-6; D possibly corresponds to TRBD1 (5 bases). The CDR3 is 16 residues long. V gave up 4 bases and J gave up 0 bases, with 11 bases separating them. Germline V gene lookup returns CDR1 SGHRS and CDR2 YFSETQ. CDR3 DNA: TGCGCCAGCAGCCCGGAAGGGGTCTCTGGGGCCAACGTCCTGACTTTC. This codes for CASSPEGVSGANVLTF. The full variable domain, in which reference TRBV5-1 and TRBJ2-6 provide the parts outside the CDR3, is KAGVTQTPRYLIKTRGQQVTLSCSPISGHRSVSWYQQTPGQGLQFLFEYFSETQRNKGNFPGRFSGRQFSNSRSEMNVSTLELGDSALYLCASSPEGVSGANVLTFGAGSRLTVL.

The chain employs TRBV2 and TRBJ1-3; D ambiguous. The germline V gene encodes CDR1 SNHLY and CDR2 FYNNEI. This CDR3 has 14 amino acids. The V and J ends lost 11 bases and 5 bases respectively, with 19 bases between them. The CDR3 nucleotides are TGTGCCGGCTCAGGCCTGGGGAGCCGAAACACCATATATTTT. Its translation is CAGSGLGSRNTIYF.

V gene TRBV5-1 combines with J gene TRBJ2-7; 14 bases line up with TRBD2. The trim removed 2 bases at V and 2 bases at J, leaving 6 bases unmatched. This CDR3 is 17 amino acids long. Germline assignment: CDR1 SGHRS and CDR2 YFSETQ. The CDR3 here is CASSLGGLAGGPYEQYF. CDR3 bases: TGCGCCAGCAGCTTAGGAGGACTAGCGGGAGGACCCTACGAGCAGTACTTC. Variable domain in full (rest from reference TRBV5-1 and TRBJ2-7): KAGVTQTPRYLIKTRGQQVTLSCSPISGHRSVSWYQQTPGQGLQFLFEYFSETQRNKGNFPGRFSGRQFSNSRSEMNVSTLELGDSALYLCASSLGGLAGGPYEQYFGPGTRLTVT.

This clone was recorded only once. V usage is TRBV7-9 and J usage is TRBJ2-7; D may match TRBD1 or TRBD2 (7 bases each). The CDR3 is made up of 15 amino acids. The germline V gene has CDR1 SEHNR and CDR2 FQNEAQ (reference sequence). Trimming stripped 1 base from V and 4 bases from J, with 14 bases between. Here the CDR3 DNA reads TGTGCCAGCAGCTTAGGGGAGGGGGCAGCTTACGAGCAGTACTTC. Translating gives CASSLGEGAAYEQYF.

The chain has TRBV6-5 and TRBJ1-2, with 7 bases fitting TRBD1. The V segment lost 6 bases and the J segment 2 bases; nucleotides outside the gene matches: 9. The CDR3 loop spans 15 amino acids. Germline V gene lookup returns CDR1 MNHEY and CDR2 SVGAGI. Written as DNA, the CDR3 is TGTGCCAGCAGCGCCAAGACAGGGACGAACTATGGCTACACCTTC. The encoded protein is CASSAKTGTNYGYTF.

The chain recombines TRBV2 with TRBJ1-2, with 7 bases identical to TRBD1. Per germline, CDR1 SNHLY and CDR2 FYNNEI. Losses at the gene ends were 9 bases for V and 4 bases for J; bases not matched to a gene: 11. The CDR3 runs 14 residues. The CDR3 reads CASGREGAVYGYTF. The DNA for the CDR3 is TGTGCCAGTGGTCGCGAGGGGGCGGTCTATGGCTACACCTTC. The complete variable domain, with remaining parts taken from reference TRBV2 and TRBJ1-2, reads EPEVTQTPSHQVTQMGQEVILRCVPISNHLYFYWYRQILGQKVEFLVSFYNNEISEKSEIFDDQFSVERPDGSNFTLKIRSTKLEDSAMYFCASGREGAVYGYTFGSGTRLTVV.